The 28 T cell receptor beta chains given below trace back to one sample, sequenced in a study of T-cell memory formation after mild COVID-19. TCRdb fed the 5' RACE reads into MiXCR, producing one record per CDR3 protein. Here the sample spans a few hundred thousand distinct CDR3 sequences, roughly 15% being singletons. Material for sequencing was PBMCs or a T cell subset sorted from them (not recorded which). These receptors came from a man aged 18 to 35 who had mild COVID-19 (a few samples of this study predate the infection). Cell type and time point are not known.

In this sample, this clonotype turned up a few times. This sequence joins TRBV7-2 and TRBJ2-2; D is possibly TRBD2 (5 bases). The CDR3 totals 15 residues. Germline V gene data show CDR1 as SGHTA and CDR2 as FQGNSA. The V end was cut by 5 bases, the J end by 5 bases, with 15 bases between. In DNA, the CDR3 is TGTGCCAGCAGCCCGCGGGCCCGGGCGACCGGGGAGCTGTTTTTT. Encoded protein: CASSPRARATGELFF.

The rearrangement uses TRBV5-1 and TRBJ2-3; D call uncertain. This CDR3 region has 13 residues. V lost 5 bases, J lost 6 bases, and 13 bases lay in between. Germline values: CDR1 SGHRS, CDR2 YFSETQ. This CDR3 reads CASRRPSVDTQYF. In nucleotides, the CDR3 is TGCGCCAGCAGACGCCCCTCGGTCGATACGCAGTATTTT. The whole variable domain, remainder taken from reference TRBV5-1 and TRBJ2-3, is KAGVTQTPRYLIKTRGQQVTLSCSPISGHRSVSWYQQTPGQGLQFLFEYFSETQRNKGNFPGRFSGRQFSNSRSEMNVSTLELGDSALYLCASRRPSVDTQYFGPGTRLTVL.

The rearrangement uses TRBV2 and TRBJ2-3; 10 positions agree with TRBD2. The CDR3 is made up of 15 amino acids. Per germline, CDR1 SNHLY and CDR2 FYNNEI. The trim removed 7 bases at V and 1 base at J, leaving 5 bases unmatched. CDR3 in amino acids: CASTAGLAGTDTQYF. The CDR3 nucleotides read TGTGCCAGCACTGCTGGACTAGCGGGCACAGATACGCAGTATTTT.

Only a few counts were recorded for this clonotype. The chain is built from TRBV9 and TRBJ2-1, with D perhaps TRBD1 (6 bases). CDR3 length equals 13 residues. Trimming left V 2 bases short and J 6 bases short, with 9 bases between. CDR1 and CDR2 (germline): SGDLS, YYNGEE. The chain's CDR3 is CASSVGRGNEQFF. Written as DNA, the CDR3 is TGTGCCAGCAGCGTTGGCAGGGGCAATGAGCAGTTCTTC.

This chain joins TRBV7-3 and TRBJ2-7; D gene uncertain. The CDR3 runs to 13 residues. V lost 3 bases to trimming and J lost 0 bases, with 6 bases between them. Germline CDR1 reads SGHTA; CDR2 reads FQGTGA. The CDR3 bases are TGTGCCAGCAGCTTCGAGAGCTCCTACGAGCAGTACTTC. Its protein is CASSFESSYEQYF.

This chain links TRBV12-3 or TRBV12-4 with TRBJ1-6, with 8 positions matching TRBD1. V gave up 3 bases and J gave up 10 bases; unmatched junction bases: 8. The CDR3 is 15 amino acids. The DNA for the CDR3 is TGTGCCAGCAGTTTGAGTCAGGGGGCAAAGTCACCCCTCCACTTT. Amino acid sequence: CASSLSQGAKSPLHF.

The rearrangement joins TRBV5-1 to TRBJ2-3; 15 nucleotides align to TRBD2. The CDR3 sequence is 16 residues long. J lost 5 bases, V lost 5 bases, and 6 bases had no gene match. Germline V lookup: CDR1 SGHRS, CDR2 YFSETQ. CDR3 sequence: CASRAGTSGGLDTQYF. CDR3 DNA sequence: TGCGCCAGCAGAGCGGGGACTAGCGGGGGGCTAGATACGCAGTATTTT.

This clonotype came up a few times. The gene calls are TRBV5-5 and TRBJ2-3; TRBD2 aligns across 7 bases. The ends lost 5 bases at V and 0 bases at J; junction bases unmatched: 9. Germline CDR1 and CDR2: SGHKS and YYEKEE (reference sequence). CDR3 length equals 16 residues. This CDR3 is CASSWLGGTSTDTQYF. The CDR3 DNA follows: TGTGCCAGCAGTTGGCTCGGGGGGACTAGCACAGATACGCAGTATTTT.

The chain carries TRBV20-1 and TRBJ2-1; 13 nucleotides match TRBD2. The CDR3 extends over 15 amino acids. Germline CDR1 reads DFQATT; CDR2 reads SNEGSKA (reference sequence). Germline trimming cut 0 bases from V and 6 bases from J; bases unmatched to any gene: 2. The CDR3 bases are TGCAGTGCTAGAGACGGGACTAGCGGGGCCAATGAGCAGTTCTTC. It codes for CSARDGTSGANEQFF.

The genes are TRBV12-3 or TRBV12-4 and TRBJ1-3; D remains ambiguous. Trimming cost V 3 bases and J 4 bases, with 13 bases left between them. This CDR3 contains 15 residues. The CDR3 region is CASSLFQAAGNTIYF. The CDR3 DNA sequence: TGTGCCAGCAGTTTGTTCCAAGCGGCGGGAAACACCATATATTTT.

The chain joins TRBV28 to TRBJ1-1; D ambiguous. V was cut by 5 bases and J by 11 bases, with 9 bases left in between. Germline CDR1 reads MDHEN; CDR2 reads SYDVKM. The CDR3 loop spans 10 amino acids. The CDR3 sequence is CASSKVAAFF. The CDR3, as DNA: TGTGCCAGCAGTAAGGTCGCGGCTTTCTTT. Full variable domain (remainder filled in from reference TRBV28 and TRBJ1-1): DVKVTQSSRYLVKRTGEKVFLECVQDMDHENMFWYRQDPGLGLRLIYFSYDVKMKEKGDIPEGYSVSREKKERFSLILESASTNQTSMYLCASSKVAAFFGQGTRLTVV.

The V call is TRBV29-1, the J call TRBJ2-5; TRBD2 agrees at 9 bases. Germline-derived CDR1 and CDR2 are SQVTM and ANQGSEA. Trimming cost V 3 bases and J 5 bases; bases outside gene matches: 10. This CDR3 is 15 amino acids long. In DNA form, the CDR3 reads TGCAGCGTTGATCGCGGGGGGGCCCCAGGGGAGACCCAGTACTTC. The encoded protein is CSVDRGGAPGETQYF.

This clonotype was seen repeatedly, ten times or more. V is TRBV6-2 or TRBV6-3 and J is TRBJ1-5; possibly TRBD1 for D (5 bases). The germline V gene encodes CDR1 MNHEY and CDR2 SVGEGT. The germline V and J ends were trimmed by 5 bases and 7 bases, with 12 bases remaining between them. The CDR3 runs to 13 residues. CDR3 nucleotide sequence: TGTGCCAGCAGTCAGTCCAGGGACCAGCCCCAGCATTTT. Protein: CASSQSRDQPQHF.

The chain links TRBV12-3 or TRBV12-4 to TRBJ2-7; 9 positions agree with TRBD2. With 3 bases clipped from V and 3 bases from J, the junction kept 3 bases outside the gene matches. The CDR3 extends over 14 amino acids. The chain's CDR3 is CASSFSSGVYEQYF. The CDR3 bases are TGTGCCAGCAGTTTTTCTAGCGGGGTCTACGAGCAGTACTTC.

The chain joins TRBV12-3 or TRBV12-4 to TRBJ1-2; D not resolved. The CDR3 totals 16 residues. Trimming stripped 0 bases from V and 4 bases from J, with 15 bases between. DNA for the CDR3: TGTGCCAGCAGTTTAGCTTTCTCGAGGGCAGGCTATGGCTACACCTTC. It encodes CASSLAFSRAGYGYTF.

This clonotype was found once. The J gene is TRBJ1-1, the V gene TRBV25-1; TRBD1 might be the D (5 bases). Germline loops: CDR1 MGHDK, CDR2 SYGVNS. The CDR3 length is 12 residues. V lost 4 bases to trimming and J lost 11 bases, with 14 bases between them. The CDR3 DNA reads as TGTGCCAGCAGTGGCGATTCCAGGGTTGCTTTCTTT. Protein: CASSGDSRVAFF.

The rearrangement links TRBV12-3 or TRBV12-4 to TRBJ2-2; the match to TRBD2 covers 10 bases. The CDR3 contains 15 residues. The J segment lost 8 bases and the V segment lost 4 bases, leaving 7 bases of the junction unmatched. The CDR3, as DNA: TGTGCCAGCAGTTCTAGCGGGGGCGCGCCGGGGGAGCTGTTTTTT. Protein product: CASSSSGGAPGELFF.

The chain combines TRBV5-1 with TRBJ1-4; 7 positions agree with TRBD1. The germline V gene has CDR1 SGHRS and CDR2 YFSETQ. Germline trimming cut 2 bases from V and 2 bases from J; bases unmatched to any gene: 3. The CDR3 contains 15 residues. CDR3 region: CASSFRDSTNEKLFF. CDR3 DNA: TGCGCCAGCAGCTTCCGGGACAGTACTAATGAAAAACTGTTTTTT.

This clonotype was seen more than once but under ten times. The CDR3 DNA sequence: TGTGCCAGCAGCCTTACCGGGACAGGGTACAATGAGCAGTTCTTC. This gives the protein CASSLTGTGYNEQFF. V and J are TRBV6-4 and TRBJ2-1; the match to TRBD1 covers 9 bases. V was clipped by 6 bases and J by 4 bases; unmatched bases: 7. CDR1 MRHNA and CDR2 SNTAGT come from the germline V gene. This CDR3 has 15 amino acids.

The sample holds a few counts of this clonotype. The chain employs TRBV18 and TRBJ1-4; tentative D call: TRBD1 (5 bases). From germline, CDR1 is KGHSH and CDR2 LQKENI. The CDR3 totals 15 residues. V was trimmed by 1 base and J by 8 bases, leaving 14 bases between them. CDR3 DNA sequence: TGTGCCAGCTCACCACTGGGGCTCACGGGAGAAAAACTGTTTTTT. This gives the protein CASSPLGLTGEKLFF.

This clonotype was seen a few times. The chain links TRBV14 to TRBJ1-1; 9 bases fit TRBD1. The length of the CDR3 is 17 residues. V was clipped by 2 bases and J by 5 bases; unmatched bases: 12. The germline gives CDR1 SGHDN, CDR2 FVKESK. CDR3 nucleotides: TGTGCCAGCAGCCAATGGGACAGGGAGAGGGGAATGACTGAAGCTTTCTTT. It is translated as CASSQWDRERGMTEAFF.

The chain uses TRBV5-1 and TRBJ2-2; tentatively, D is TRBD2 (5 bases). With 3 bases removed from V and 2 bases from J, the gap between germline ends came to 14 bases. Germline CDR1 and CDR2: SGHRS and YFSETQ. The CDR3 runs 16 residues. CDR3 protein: CASSWAREANTGELFF. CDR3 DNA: TGCGCCAGCAGCTGGGCGAGGGAAGCCAACACCGGGGAGCTGTTTTTT. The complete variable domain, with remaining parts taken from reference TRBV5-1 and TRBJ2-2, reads KAGVTQTPRYLIKTRGQQVTLSCSPISGHRSVSWYQQTPGQGLQFLFEYFSETQRNKGNFPGRFSGRQFSNSRSEMNVSTLELGDSALYLCASSWAREANTGELFFGEGSRLTVL.

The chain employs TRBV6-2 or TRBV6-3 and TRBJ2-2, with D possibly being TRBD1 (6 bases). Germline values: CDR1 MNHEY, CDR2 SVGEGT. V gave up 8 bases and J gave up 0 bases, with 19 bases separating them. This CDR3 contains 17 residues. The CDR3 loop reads CASGGQHRDTNTGELFF. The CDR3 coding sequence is TGTGCCAGCGGAGGACAGCACCGCGATACGAACACCGGGGAGCTGTTTTTT.

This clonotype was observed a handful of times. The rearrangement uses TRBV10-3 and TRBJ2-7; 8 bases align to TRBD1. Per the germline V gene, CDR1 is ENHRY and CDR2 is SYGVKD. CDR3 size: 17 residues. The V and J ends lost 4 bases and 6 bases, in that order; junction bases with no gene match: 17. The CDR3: CAISVPRQGIPSGEQYF. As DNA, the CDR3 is TGTGCCATCAGTGTACCACGACAGGGGATTCCGTCTGGCGAGCAGTACTTC.

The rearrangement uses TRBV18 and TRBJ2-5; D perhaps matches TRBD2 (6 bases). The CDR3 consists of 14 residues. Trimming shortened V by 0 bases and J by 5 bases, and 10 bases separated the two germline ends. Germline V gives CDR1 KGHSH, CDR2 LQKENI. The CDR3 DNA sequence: TGTGCCAGCTCACCACCGGGGGGTTCGGAGACCCAGTACTTC. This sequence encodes CASSPPGGSETQYF.

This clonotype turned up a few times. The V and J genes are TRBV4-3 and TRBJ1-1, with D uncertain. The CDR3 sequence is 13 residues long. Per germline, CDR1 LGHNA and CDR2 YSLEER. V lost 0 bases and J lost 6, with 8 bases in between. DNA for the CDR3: TGCGCCAGCAGCCAAGATAATGTCGCTGAAGCTTTCTTT. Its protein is CASSQDNVAEAFF.

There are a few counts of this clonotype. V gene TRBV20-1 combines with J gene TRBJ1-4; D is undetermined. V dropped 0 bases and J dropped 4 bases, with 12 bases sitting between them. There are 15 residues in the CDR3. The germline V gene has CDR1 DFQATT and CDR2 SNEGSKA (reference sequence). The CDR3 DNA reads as TGCAGTGCTAGAGATAACCCGTCGGGTAATGAAAAACTGTTTTTT. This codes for CSARDNPSGNEKLFF.

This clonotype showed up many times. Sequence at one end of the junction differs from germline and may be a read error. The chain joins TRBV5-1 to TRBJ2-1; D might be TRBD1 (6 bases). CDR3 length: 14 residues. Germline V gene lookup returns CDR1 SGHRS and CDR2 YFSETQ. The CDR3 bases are TGTGCCAGCAGCTTTTCAGGGGCATACAATGAGCAGTTCTTC. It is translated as CASSFSGAYNEQFF. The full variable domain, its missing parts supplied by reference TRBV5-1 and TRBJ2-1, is KAGVTQTPRYLIKTRGQQVTLSCSPISGHRSVSWYQQTPGQGLQFLFEYFSETQRNKGNFPGRFSGRQFSNSRSEMNVSTLELGDSALYLCASSFSGAYNEQFFGPGTRLTVL.